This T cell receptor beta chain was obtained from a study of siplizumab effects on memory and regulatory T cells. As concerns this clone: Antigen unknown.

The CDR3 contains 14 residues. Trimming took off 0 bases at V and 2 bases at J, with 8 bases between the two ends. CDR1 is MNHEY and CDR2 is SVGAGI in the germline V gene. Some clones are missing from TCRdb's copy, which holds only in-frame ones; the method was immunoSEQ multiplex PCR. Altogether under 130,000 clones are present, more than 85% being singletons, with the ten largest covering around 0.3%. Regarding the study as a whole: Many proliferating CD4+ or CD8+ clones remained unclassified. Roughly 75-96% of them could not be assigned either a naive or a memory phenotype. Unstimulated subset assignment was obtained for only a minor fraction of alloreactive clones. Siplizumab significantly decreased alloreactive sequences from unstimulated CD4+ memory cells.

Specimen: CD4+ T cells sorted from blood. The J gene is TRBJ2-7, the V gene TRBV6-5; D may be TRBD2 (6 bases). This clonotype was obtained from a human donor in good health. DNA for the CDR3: TGTGCCAGCAGTTACTCGAGCGGGCCCTACGAGCAGTACTTC. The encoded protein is CASSYSSGPYEQYF.